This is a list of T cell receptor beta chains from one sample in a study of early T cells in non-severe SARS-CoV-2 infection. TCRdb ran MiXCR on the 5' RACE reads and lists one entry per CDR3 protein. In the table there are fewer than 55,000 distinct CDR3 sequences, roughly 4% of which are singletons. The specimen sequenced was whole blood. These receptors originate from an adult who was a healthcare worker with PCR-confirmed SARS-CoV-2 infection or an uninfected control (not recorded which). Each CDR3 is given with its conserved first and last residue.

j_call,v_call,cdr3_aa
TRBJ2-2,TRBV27,CASRGTRSLGELFF
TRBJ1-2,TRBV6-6,CASGYRAELYGYTF
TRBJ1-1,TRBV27,CASSPTGENTEAFF
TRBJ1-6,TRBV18,CASSPFRGANSPLHF
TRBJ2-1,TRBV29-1,CSVERAPSGEQFF
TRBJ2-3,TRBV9,CASRLERDRGLTDTQYF
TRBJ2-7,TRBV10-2,CASSDGNHVGEQYF
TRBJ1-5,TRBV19,CASSTTAFSNQPQHF
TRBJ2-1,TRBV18,CASSLDSHEQFF
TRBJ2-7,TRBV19,CASSAGTGPYEQYF
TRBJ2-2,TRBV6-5,CASRPASVGERGGELFF
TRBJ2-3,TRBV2,CASSGFGLAGTSTDTQYF
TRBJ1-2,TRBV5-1,CASRQWTGDYGYTF
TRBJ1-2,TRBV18,CASSPLNQDGSLYGYTF
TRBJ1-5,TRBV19,CASSIVLGVRNQPQHF
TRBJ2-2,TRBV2,CASSRLAGGLAGELFF
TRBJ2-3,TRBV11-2,CASSLLRTDTQYF
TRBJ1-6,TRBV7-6,CASSAGRVRNSPLHF
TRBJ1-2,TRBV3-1,CASSQTGVHYGYTF
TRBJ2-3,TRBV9,CASSVGVYSTDTQYF
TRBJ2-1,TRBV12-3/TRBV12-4,CASSPTSGGYNEQFF
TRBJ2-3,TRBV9,CASSSRAADTQYF
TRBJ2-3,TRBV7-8,CASSLGLAPADTQYF
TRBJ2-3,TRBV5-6,CASSLPTDTQYF
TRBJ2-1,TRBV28,CASTSAGETYNEQFF
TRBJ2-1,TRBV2,CASRSGAGGYNEQFF
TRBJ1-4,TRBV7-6,CASSLAANEKLFF
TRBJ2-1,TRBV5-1,CASSRGSGSSYNEQFF
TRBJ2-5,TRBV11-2,CASSFYETQYF
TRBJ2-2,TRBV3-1,CASSRSGGGAGELFF
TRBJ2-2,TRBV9,CASSGGVTSNTGELFF
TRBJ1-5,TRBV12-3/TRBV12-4,CASSLGELGRNQPQHF
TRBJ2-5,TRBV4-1,CASSQDRLGTSAQETQYF
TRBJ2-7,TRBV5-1,CASSLDGQGVHEQYF
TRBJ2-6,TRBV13,CASSLRSGANVLTF
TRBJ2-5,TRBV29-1,CSARGQETQYF
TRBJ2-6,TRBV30,CAWSVMGQGATGANVLTF
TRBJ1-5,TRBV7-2,CASSPRQARQPQHF
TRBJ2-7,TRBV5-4,CASSKDPSSYEQYF
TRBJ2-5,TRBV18,CASSPGGVTQYF
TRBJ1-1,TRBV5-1,CASSLANPGQGNTEAFF
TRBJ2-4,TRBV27,CASRGGAISARQYF
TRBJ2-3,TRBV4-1,CASSHLGTGGKDTQYF
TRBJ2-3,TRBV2,CASRLFPRLAGHTDTQYF
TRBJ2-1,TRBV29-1,CSVWVGKPGSYNEQFF
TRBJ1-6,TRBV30,CAWDRGNSPLHF
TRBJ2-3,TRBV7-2,CASSPGLAGVSDTQYF
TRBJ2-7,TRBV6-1,CASNTAFGSYEQYF
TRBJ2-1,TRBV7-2,CASSLASGKYNEQFF
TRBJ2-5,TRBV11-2,CASSLAVGLSQETQYF
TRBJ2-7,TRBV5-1,CASSLAVGLSSYEQYF
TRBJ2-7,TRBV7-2,CASSPQVGDEQYF
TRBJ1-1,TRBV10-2,CASSLISSNTEAFF
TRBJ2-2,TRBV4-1,CASSQFSDTGELFF
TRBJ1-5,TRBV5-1,CASSLGHSNQPQHF
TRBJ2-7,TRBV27,CASSLTGGPPYF
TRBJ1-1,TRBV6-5,CASRTGLGTEAFF